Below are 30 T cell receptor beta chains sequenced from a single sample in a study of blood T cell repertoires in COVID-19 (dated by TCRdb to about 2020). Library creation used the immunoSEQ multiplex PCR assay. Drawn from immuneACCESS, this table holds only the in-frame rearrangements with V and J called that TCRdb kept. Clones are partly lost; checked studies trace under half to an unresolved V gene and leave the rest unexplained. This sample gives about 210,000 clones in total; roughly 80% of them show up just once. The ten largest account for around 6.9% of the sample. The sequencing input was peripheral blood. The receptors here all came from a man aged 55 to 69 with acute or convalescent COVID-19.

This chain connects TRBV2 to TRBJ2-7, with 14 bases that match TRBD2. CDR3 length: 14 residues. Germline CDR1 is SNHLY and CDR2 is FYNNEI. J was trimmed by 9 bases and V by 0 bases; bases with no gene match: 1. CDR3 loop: CASSEAGLAGVQYF. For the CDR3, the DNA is TGTGCCAGCAGTGAAGCGGGACTAGCGGGGGTGCAGTACTTC.

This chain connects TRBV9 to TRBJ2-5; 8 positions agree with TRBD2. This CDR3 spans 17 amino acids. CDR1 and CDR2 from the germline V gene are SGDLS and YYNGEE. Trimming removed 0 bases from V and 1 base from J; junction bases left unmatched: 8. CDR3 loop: CASSVAVMAGGQETQYF. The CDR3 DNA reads TGTGCCAGCAGCGTAGCAGTAATGGCGGGGGGCCAAGAGACCCAGTACTTC.

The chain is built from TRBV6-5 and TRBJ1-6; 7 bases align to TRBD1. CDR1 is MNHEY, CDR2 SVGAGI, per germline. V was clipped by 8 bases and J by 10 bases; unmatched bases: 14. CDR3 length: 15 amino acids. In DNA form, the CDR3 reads TGTGCCAGCTGGGACAGAAAGTCCCCTTGGTCACCCCTCCACTTT. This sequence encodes CASWDRKSPWSPLHF.

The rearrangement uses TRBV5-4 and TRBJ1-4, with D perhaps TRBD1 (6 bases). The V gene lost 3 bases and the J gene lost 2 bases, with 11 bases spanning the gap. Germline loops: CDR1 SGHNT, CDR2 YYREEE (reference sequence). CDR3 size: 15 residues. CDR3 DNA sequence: TGTGCCAGCAGCTGGGGGGGGCAGACTAATGAAAAACTGTTTTTT. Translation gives CASSWGGQTNEKLFF.

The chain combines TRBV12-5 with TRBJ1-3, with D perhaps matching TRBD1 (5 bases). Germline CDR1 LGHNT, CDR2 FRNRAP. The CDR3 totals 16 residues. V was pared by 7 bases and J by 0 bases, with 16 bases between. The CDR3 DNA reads TGTGCTAGTGTCCCCGACAGCCTCACCTCTGGAAACACCATATATTTT. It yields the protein CASVPDSLTSGNTIYF.

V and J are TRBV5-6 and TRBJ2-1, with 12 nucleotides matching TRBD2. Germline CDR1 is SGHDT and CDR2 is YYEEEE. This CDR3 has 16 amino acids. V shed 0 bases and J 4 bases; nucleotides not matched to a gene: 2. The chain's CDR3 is CASSLGLAGEYNEQFF. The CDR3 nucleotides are TGTGCCAGCAGCTTGGGACTAGCGGGAGAGTACAATGAGCAGTTCTTC.

The CDR3: CSVAGMGLGTDTQYF. In DNA form, the CDR3 reads TGCAGCGTCGCCGGTATGGGGCTGGGCACAGATACGCAGTATTTT. This chain links TRBV29-1 with TRBJ2-3, with D possibly being TRBD1 (5 bases). The CDR3 totals 15 residues. Germline V lookup: CDR1 SQVTM, CDR2 ANQGSEA. Trimming took off 6 bases at V and 1 base at J, with 17 bases between the two ends.

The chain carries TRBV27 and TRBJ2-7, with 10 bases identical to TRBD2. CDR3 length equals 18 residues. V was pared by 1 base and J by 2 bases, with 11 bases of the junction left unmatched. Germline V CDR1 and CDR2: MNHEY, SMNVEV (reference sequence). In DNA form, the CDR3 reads TGTGCCAGCAGTTTATTCCCCACTAGCGGGAAAGGCCCCTACGAGCAGTACTTC. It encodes CASSLFPTSGKGPYEQYF.

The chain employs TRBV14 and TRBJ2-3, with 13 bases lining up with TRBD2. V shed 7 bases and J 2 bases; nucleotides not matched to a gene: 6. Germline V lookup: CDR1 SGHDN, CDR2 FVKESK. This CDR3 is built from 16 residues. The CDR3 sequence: CASNLGLAGNTDTQYF. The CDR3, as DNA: TGTGCCAGCAACCTGGGACTAGCGGGGAACACAGATACGCAGTATTTT.

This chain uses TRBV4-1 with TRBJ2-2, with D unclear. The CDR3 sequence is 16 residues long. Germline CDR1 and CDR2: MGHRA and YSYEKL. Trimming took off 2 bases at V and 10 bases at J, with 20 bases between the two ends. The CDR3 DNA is TGCGCCAGCAGCCAATTTGAACCGGGTCCCGTATCGGAGCTGTTTTTT. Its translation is CASSQFEPGPVSELFF.

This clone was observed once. The CDR3 spells CASSYSSGGPNQPQHF. CDR3 DNA: TGTGCCAGCAGTTACTCGTCGGGGGGTCCCAATCAGCCCCAGCATTTT. This chain uses TRBV6-2 or TRBV6-3 with TRBJ1-5; tentatively, D is TRBD1 (5 bases). V was pared by 0 bases and J by 3 bases, with 12 bases between. CDR3 length: 16 amino acids. The germline gives CDR1 MNHEY, CDR2 SVGEGT.

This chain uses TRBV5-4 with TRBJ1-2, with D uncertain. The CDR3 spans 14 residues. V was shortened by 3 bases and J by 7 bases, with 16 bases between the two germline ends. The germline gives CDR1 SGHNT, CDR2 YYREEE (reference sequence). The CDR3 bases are TGTGCCAGCAGCTGGATGGAGGGAAGGAGTGGCTACACCTTC. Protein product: CASSWMEGRSGYTF. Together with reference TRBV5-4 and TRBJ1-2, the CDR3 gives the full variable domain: ETGVTQSPTHLIKTRGQQVTLRCSSQSGHNTVSWYQQALGQGPQFIFQYYREEENGRGNFPPRFSGLQFPNYSSELNVNALELDDSALYLCASSWMEGRSGYTFGSGTRLTVV.

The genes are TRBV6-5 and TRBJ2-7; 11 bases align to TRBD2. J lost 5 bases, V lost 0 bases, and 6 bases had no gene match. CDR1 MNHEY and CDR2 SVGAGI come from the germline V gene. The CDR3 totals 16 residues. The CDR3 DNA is TGTGCCAGCAGTTACTCAACTCCGACTAGCGGGGACGAGCAGTACTTC. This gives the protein CASSYSTPTSGDEQYF.

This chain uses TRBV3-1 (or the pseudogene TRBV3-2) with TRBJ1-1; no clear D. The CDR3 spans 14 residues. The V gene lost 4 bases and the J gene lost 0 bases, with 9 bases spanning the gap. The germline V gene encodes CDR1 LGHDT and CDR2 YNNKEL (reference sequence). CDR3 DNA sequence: TGTGCCAGCAGCCCTGCCGCAGTGAACACTGAAGCTTTCTTT. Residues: CASSPAAVNTEAFF.

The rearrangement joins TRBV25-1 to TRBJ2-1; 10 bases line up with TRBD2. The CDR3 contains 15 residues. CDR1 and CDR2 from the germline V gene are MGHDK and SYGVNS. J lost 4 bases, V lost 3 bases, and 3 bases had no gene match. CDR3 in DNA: TGTGCCAGCAGTGATACTAGCGGGGTTTACAATGAGCAGTTCTTC. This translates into CASSDTSGVYNEQFF.

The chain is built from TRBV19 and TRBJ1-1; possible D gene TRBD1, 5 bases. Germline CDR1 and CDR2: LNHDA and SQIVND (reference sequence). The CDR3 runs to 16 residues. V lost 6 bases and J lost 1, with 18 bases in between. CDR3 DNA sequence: TGTGCCAGTAGGGGTACGGGGGGGGATAGGAACACTGAAGCTTTCTTT. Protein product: CASRGTGGDRNTEAFF. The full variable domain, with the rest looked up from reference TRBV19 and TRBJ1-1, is DGGITQSPKYLFRKEGQNVTLSCEQNLNHDAMYWYRQDPGQGLRLIYYSQIVNDFQKGDIAEGYSVSREKKESFPLTVTSAQKNPTAFYLCASRGTGGDRNTEAFFGQGTRLTVV.

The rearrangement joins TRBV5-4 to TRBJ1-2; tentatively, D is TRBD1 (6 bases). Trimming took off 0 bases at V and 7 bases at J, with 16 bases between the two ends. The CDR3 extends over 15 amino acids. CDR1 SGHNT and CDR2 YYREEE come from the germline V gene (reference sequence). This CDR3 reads CASSLEYGGRSGYTF. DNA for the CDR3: TGTGCCAGCAGCTTGGAATACGGGGGGCGATCTGGCTACACCTTC.

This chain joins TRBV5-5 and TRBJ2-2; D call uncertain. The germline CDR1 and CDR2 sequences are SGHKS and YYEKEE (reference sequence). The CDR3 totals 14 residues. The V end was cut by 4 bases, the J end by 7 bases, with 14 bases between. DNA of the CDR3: TGTGCCAGCAGCCTAGGCGATTTTGGCGGGGAGCTGTTTTTT. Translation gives CASSLGDFGGELFF.

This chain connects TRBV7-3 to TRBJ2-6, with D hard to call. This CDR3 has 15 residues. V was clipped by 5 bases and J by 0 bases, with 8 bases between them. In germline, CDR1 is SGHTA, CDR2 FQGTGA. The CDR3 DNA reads TGTGCCAGCAGCCCAGACATCTCTGGGGCCAACGTCCTGACTTTC. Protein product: CASSPDISGANVLTF.

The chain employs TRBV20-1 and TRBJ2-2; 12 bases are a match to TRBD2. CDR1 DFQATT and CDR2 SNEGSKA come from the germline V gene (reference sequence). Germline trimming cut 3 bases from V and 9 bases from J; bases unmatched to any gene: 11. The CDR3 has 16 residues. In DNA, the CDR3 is TGCAGTGCTAGTTCTAGCGGGAGGGTCTCGTCCAGGGAGCTGTTTTTT. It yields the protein CSASSSGRVSSRELFF.

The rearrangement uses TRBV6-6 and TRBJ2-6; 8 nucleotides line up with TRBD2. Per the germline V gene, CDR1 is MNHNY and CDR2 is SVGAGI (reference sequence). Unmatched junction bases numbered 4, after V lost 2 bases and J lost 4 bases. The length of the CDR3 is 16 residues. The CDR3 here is CASSYNRGGGANVLTF. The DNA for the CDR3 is TGTGCCAGCAGTTACAATCGGGGGGGCGGGGCCAACGTCCTGACTTTC.

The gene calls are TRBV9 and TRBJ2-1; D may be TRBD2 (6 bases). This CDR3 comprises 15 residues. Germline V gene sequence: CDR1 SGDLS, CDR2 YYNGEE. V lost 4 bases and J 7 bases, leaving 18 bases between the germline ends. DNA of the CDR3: TGTGCCAGCAGCCGTTCGGGGGAGGTAGGGAATGAGCAGTTCTTC. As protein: CASSRSGEVGNEQFF.

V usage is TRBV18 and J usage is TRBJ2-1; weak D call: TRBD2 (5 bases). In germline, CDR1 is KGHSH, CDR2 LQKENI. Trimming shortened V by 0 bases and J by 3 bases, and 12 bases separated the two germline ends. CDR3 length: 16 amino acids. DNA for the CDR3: TGTGCCAGCTCACCACCGGAGCACGGGGACTACAATGAGCAGTTCTTC. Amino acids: CASSPPEHGDYNEQFF.

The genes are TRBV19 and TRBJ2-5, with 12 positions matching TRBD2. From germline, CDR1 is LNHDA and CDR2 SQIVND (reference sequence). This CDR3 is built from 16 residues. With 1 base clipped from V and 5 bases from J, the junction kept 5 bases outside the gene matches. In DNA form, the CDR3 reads TGTGCCAGTAGTATAGCGCTAGCGGGGGGGATGGAGACCCAGTACTTC. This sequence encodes CASSIALAGGMETQYF.

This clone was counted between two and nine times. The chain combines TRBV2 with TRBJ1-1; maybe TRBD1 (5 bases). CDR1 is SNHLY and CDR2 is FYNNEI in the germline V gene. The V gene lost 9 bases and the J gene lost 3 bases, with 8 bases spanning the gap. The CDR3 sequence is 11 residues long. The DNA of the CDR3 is TGTGCCAGTCGACAGTACACTGAAGCTTTCTTT. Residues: CASRQYTEAFF.

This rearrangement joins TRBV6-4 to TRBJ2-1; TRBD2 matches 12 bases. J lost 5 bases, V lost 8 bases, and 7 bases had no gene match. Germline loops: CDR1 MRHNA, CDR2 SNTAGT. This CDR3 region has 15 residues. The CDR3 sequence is CASRLAGDFNNEQFF. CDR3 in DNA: TGTGCCAGCCGACTAGCGGGGGACTTCAACAATGAGCAGTTCTTC.

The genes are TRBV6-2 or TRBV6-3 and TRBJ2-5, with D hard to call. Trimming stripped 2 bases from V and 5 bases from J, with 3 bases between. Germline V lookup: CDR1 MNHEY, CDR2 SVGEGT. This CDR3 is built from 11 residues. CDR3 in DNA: TGTGCCAGCAGTTACCTGGAGACCCAGTACTTC. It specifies CASSYLETQYF.

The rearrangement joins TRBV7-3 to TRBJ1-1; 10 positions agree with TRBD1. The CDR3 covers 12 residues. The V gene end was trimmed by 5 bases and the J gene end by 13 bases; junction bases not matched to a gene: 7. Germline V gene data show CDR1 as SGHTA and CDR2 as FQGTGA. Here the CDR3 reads CASSLDRGQVFF. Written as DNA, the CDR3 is TGTGCCAGCAGCCTCGACAGGGGGCAAGTTTTCTTT. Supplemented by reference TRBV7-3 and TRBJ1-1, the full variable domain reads GAGVSQTPSNKVTEKGKYVELRCDPISGHTALYWYRQSLGQGPEFLIYFQGTGAADDSGLPNDRFFAVRPEGSVSTLKIQRTERGDSAVYLCASSLDRGQVFFGQGTRLTVV.

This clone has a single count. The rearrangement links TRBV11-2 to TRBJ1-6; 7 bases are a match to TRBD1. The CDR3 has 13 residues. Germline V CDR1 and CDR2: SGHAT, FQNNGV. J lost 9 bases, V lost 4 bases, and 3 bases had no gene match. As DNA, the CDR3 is TGTGCCAGCAGCTCGAGGGGGCGTTCACCCCTCCACTTT. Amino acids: CASSSRGRSPLHF.

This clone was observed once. CDR3 sequence: CASSDRGQPQHF. The CDR3 coding sequence is TGTGCCAGCAGTGACAGGGGTCAGCCCCAGCATTTT. The V call is TRBV16, the J call TRBJ1-5, with TRBD1 matching over 8 bases. CDR1 is KGHSY, CDR2 FQNENV, per germline. J was trimmed by 6 bases and V by 6 bases; bases with no gene match: 1. The CDR3 extends over 12 amino acids.